This T cell receptor beta chain was profiled in a study of Graves' ophthalmopathy and Graves' hyperthyroidism. The wider study: At initial diagnosis, peripheral blood was obtained, and this preceded any treatment.

V lost 2 bases, J lost 1 base, and 5 bases lay in between. This CDR3 has 13 residues. On this clonotype itself: What it binds is not known.

RNA transcripts served as template for amplifying TCR beta CDR3 sequences. HTBI primers primed a first-round RT-PCR, and a second-round multiplex PCR followed. TCRdb fed the multiplex PCR reads into MiXCR, producing one record per CDR3 protein. Of roughly 420,000 distinct CDR3 sequences in the sample, roughly 21% were seen once. Study-wide results and limits: A 13-signature model separated ophthalmopathy from stable hyperthyroidism, approximately 87% sensitivity, around 81% specificity.

The material sequenced was peripheral blood. V and J are TRBV12-3 or TRBV12-4 and TRBJ2-5; unclear D gene. The source is a woman aged 18 to 35 with stable Graves' hyperthyroidism. Here the CDR3 DNA reads TGTGCCAGCAGTTTAAGTATCCAAGAGACCCAGTACTTC. This gives the protein CASSLSIQETQYF.